The rows below give T cell receptor beta chains drawn from one sample of a study of Ad26.COV2.S vaccination and SARS-CoV-2 variants. Assay used: immunoSEQ multiplex PCR; TCRdb lists only in-frame clones, some missing. The table has approximately 400,000 clones, 80% to 90% seen once; the top ten hold almost 7.5%. Sequenced material: peripheral blood, taken in a trial of Ad26.COV2.S vaccine versus placebo. The receptor source for this set is a person between 18 and 59 years old who received the Ad26.COV2.S COVID-19 vaccine or a placebo. The CDR3 runs from the conserved cysteine through the conserved F or W. D genes are given only for firm matches. The listing skips clone size in some rows; elsewhere it reads once, few, many or a size class.

d_call j_call clone_size v_call cdr3_nt cdr3_aa
TRBD2 TRBJ2-1 . TRBV18 TGTGCCAGCTCACCACTCCCCCCGACTAGCGGGCTCTACAATGAGCAGTTCTTC CASSPLPPTSGLYNEQFF
. TRBJ2-2 . TRBV28 TGTGCCAGCAGTTCAAGAGGAGGGTCCGGGGAGCTGTTTTTT CASSSRGGSGELFF
. TRBJ2-7 many TRBV7-9 TGTGCCAGCAGAGAGGGGACTGGCCCCGAGCAGTACTTC CASREGTGPEQYF
. TRBJ1-1 once TRBV19 TGTGCCAGTAGTGCGACGGGAATGAACACTGAAGCTTTCTTT CASSATGMNTEAFF
. TRBJ2-7 . TRBV7-3 TGTGCCAGCAGCTTAACCGGGACACCCGCCTACGAGCAGTACTTC CASSLTGTPAYEQYF
TRBD2 TRBJ2-7 . TRBV5-6 TGTGCCAGCAGCGCCTCTAGCGGGGGGTTTTACGAGCAGTACTTC CASSASSGGFYEQYF
. TRBJ1-3 . TRBV13 TGTGCCAGCAGCTTAGAAGGGGTTGTAAGCTCTGGAAACACCATATATTTT CASSLEGVVSSGNTIYF
TRBD1 TRBJ2-2 . TRBV29-1 TGCAGCGTTCGCCAGGGGGCGAAGGAGCTGTTTTTT CSVRQGAKELFF
. TRBJ1-2 . TRBV18 TGTGCCAGCTCACCTAAAATTTCCCCCGATAACTATGGCTACACCTTC CASSPKISPDNYGYTF
. TRBJ1-1 . TRBV29-1 TGCAGCGTTATCACCCCATCTTCGGGGGCTTTCTTT CSVITPSSGAFF
. TRBJ1-5 . TRBV19 TGTGCCAGTAGTACCCCCGACAGGAGCAATCAGCCCCAGCATTTT CASSTPDRSNQPQHF
. TRBJ1-1 . TRBV7-6 TGTGCCAGCAGCTTAGCACACAGTGAAGCTTTCTTT CASSLAHSEAFF
TRBD2 TRBJ2-7 . TRBV6-5 TGTGCCAGCACCGAGGGCGGGGGGCCCACCTACGAGCAGTACTTC CASTEGGGPTYEQYF
. TRBJ1-6 few TRBV19 TGTGCCAGTAGTATAGGAATGGGGCCTTCACCCCTCCACTTT CASSIGMGPSPLHF
. TRBJ2-7 . TRBV30 TGTGCCTGGAGCAGGGGCCGGAACTCCTACGAGCAGTACTTC CAWSRGRNSYEQYF
. TRBJ2-7 . TRBV4-3 TGCGCCAGCAGCCAAGATTTAGGGAGCTACGAGCAGTACTTC CASSQDLGSYEQYF
. TRBJ2-5 . TRBV20-1 TGCAGTGCTTACAGTTGGGAGACCCAGTACTTC CSAYSWETQYF
. TRBJ1-2 . TRBV4-3 TGCGCCAGCAGCCAAGATCCGGGGGGCAATGGCTACACCTTC CASSQDPGGNGYTF
. TRBJ2-7 . TRBV18 TGTGCCAGCTCACCCTCCCGGGACCGAACCCCCTACGAGCAGTACTTC CASSPSRDRTPYEQYF
. TRBJ2-2 . TRBV18 TGTGCCAGCTCACCGCCCGAGGGTATCGGGGAGCTGTTTTTT CASSPPEGIGELFF
. TRBJ2-1 . TRBV7-3 TGTGCCAGCAGCGGGGACAACTACAATGAGCAGTTCTTC CASSGDNYNEQFF
. TRBJ2-5 . TRBV7-9 TGTGCCAGCAGCCGTGGCCCTGAGACCCAGTACTTC CASSRGPETQYF
TRBD2 TRBJ2-7 . TRBV9 TGTGCCAGCAGCGACAATGTAGCGGGGGGTGCCTACGAGCAGTACTTC CASSDNVAGGAYEQYF
. TRBJ2-7 once TRBV6-5 TGTGCCAGCAGTTCGGGGGTCACCTACGAGCAGTACTTC CASSSGVTYEQYF
TRBD2 TRBJ2-1 . TRBV7-6 TGTGCCAGCAGCTTAACGATAGGCGGGAGCTACAATGAGCAGTTCTTC CASSLTIGGSYNEQFF
TRBD2 TRBJ2-7 . TRBV4-1 TGCGCCAGCAGCCAAGAGGGAGGGGCTGGATCTTCCTACGAGCAGTACTTC CASSQEGGAGSSYEQYF
. TRBJ1-1 . TRBV11-2 TGTGCCAGCAGCCTAGGGTCTTCGAACACTGAAGCTTTCTTT CASSLGSSNTEAFF
. TRBJ2-3 . TRBV29-1 TGCAGCGTTGGGAGGGGGACGCGGGCAGATACGCAGTATTTT CSVGRGTRADTQYF
. TRBJ2-3 . TRBV7-9 TGTGCCAGCAGCTTGTCCTCTAGCACAGATACGCAGTATTTT CASSLSSSTDTQYF
TRBD1 TRBJ1-2 . TRBV25-1 TGTGCCAGCAGTGAATGGGGACAGGGGGGCTACACCTTC CASSEWGQGGYTF
. TRBJ2-6 . TRBV7-3 TGTGCCAGCAGCCTCACCTCTGGGGCCAACGTCCTGACTTTC CASSLTSGANVLTF
. TRBJ2-1 . TRBV27 TGTGCCAGCAGTTTCCCGGGGACCTACAATGAGCAGTTCTTC CASSFPGTYNEQFF
. TRBJ1-2 few TRBV4-1 TGCGCCAGCAGCCAAGGTTTAGGCTACACCTTC CASSQGLGYTF
TRBD2 TRBJ2-7 . TRBV25-1 TGTGCCAGCAGTGATAATAGCGGGAGGGCGACCGAGCAGTACTTC CASSDNSGRATEQYF
. TRBJ1-2 . TRBV19 TGTGCCAGTAATGGGGGGCTCGGATTGAACTACACCTTC CASNGGLGLNYTF
TRBD2 TRBJ2-5 . TRBV2 TGTGCCAGCGGGTTACTAGCGGGAGTTCAAGAGACCCAGTACTTC CASGLLAGVQETQYF
TRBD1 TRBJ1-2 . TRBV12-3/TRBV12-4 TGTGCCAGCAGCCTTACAGGGGCCTATGGCTACACCTTC CASSLTGAYGYTF
. TRBJ1-2 . TRBV5-1 TGCGCCAGCAGCTGGGACTTTACGGGTGGCTACACCTTC CASSWDFTGGYTF
. TRBJ2-2 . TRBV6-5 TGTGCCAGCAGCCGCAGTCCTACTAGCTATGGGGAGCTGTTTTTT CASSRSPTSYGELFF
. TRBJ2-3 . TRBV24-1 TGTGCCACCAGTGATTTACAGGGAGCCGAGGCAGATACGCAGTATTTT CATSDLQGAEADTQYF
TRBD1 TRBJ2-2 . TRBV5-3 TGTGCCAGAAGGTTCACAGGGGGCCTCGGGGAGCTGTTTTTT CARRFTGGLGELFF
TRBD2 TRBJ2-7 once TRBV12-5 TGTGCTAGTGGAATGACTAGCGGCTCCTACGAGCAGTACTTC CASGMTSGSYEQYF
. TRBJ1-5 once TRBV19 TGTGCCAGTAGTGGGGCGGGGGATCAGCCCCAGCATTTT CASSGAGDQPQHF
TRBD1 TRBJ1-1 . TRBV7-2 TGTGCCAGCAGCCCCCCTCACGGGACAGGGTCGGGAGCTTTCTTT CASSPPHGTGSGAFF
. TRBJ2-3 . TRBV12-3/TRBV12-4 TGTGCCAGCGGCTATCTGGGGACGCAGTATTTT CASGYLGTQYF
TRBD1 TRBJ2-3 . TRBV29-1 TGCAGCGTTGAAGGTGTTCGCGACAGGGGGCATGATACGCAGTATTTT CSVEGVRDRGHDTQYF
TRBD1 TRBJ2-7 . TRBV7-8 TGTGCCAGCAGCCAGGGGGCAGGGGTTGAGCAGTACTTC CASSQGAGVEQYF
. TRBJ1-1 . TRBV3-1/TRBV3-2 TGTGCCAGCAGCCAGCTGAGCGGGGGGGAAGCTTTCTTT CASSQLSGGEAFF
. TRBJ1-4 once TRBV9 TGTGCCAGCAGCGTTGGGGGGACGAATGAAAAACTGTTTTTT CASSVGGTNEKLFF
TRBD2 TRBJ2-7 . TRBV11-2 TGTGCCAGCAGCTTTCGCACCAGCGTCAGCGGGAGCAACGAGCAGTACTTC CASSFRTSVSGSNEQYF
. TRBJ2-5 . TRBV4-2 TGTGCCAGCAGCCAAGCTGGGAAATTGGAGACCCAGTACTTC CASSQAGKLETQYF
TRBD1 TRBJ2-7 . TRBV19 TGTGCCAGTAGTATAACAGGGGTCTACGAGCAGTACTTC CASSITGVYEQYF
. TRBJ2-1 . TRBV2 TGTGCCAGCAGTAGGGCGAGTCGGGCCAATGAGCAGTTCTTC CASSRASRANEQFF
TRBD1 TRBJ1-2 . TRBV7-9 TGTGCCAGCAGCTCTACAGGGGCCCATGGCTACACCTTC CASSSTGAHGYTF
. TRBJ2-5 . TRBV18 TGTGCCAGCTCACCCGGTTCCCAAGAGACCCAGTACTTC CASSPGSQETQYF